The 22 T cell receptor beta chains given below trace back to one sample, sequenced in a study of T-cell reconstitution after alpha-beta-depleted transplantation in children. Using unique molecular identifiers, the investigators prepared the TCRbeta library. TCRdb independently ran MiXCR on the PCR reads; one entry per CDR3 protein. The repertoire holds approximately 500,000 distinct CDR3 sequences, with roughly a tenth as singletons. Here the sequenced sample was PBMCs, taken before TCRalphabeta/CD19-depleted stem cell transplant. Receptors originate from a child aged 2-15 years with inherited bone marrow failure, due to receive a stem cell transplant.

This clonotype has more than one count but fewer than ten. The chain recombines TRBV5-1 with TRBJ2-1; perhaps TRBD2 as D (6 bases). This CDR3 spans 17 amino acids. Between the trimmed V and J ends, which lost 4 bases and 0 bases, there was a span of 17 bases. CDR1 and CDR2 (germline): SGHRS, YFSETQ. This chain's CDR3 is CASSPWSLAISYNEQFF. CDR3 nucleotide sequence: TGCGCCAGCAGCCCCTGGAGCCTAGCGATCTCCTACAATGAGCAGTTCTTC. Full variable domain (remainder filled in from reference TRBV5-1 and TRBJ2-1): KAGVTQTPRYLIKTRGQQVTLSCSPISGHRSVSWYQQTPGQGLQFLFEYFSETQRNKGNFPGRFSGRQFSNSRSEMNVSTLELGDSALYLCASSPWSLAISYNEQFFGPGTRLTVL.

CDR3 amino acids: CSVAGTSASYNEQFF. The CDR3 nucleotides are TGCAGCGTAGCCGGGACTAGCGCCTCCTACAATGAGCAGTTCTTC. The chain combines TRBV29-1 with TRBJ2-1; 10 bases map to TRBD2. The length of the CDR3 is 15 residues. V shed 6 bases, J shed 0 bases, and the junction held 5 bases outside the gene matches. The germline CDR1 and CDR2 sequences are SQVTM and ANQGSEA.

A remark on this clonotype: It may be a read error: a sequence one base away is much more abundant. The chain employs TRBV4-3 and TRBJ2-7; 7 bases map to TRBD1. Germline CDR1 LGHNA, CDR2 YSLEER. The CDR3 covers 14 residues. The CDR3 DNA follows: TGCGCCAGGAGCCAGGGGGTGAAGGCCTACGAGCAGTACTTC. Translated, it gives CARSQGVKAYEQYF.

This clonotype was detected only a few times. This chain uses TRBV6-1 with TRBJ1-2, with TRBD1 matching 9 bases. Germline CDR1 is MNHNS and CDR2 is SASEGT. V shed 6 bases and J 2 bases; nucleotides not matched to a gene: 10. This CDR3 region has 16 residues. CDR3 sequence reads: CASSTLQGAINYGYTF. The CDR3 nucleotides read TGTGCCAGCAGCACACTACAGGGGGCGATCAACTATGGCTACACCTTC.

This clonotype was counted at least ten times. The chain employs TRBV20-1 and TRBJ2-1, with D unclear. With 4 bases removed from V and 2 bases from J, the gap between germline ends came to 18 bases. This CDR3 spans 16 amino acids. Germline CDR1 and CDR2: DFQATT and SNEGSKA (reference sequence). Here the CDR3 reads CSATPTFRATYNEQFF. Written as DNA, the CDR3 is TGCAGTGCTACCCCCACCTTCCGGGCAACCTACAATGAGCAGTTCTTC.

This clonotype was counted once. The V and J genes are TRBV5-4 and TRBJ2-3; TRBD2 is a possible D gene (6 bases). The CDR3 has 16 residues. The V end was cut by 0 bases, the J end by 4 bases, with 15 bases between. CDR1 and CDR2 (germline): SGHNT, YYREEE (reference sequence). CDR3 DNA: TGTGCCAGCAGCTTGGCCGGGGGAGTGGTTCCAGATACGCAGTATTTT. This sequence encodes CASSLAGGVVPDTQYF. The full variable domain, with the rest looked up from reference TRBV5-4 and TRBJ2-3, is ETGVTQSPTHLIKTRGQQVTLRCSSQSGHNTVSWYQQALGQGPQFIFQYYREEENGRGNFPPRFSGLQFPNYSSELNVNALELDDSALYLCASSLAGGVVPDTQYFGPGTRLTVL.

V gene TRBV20-1 combines with J gene TRBJ2-7; D unclear. This CDR3 is 10 amino acids long. CDR1 and CDR2 from the germline V gene are DFQATT and SNEGSKA (reference sequence). V lost 7 bases, J lost 5 bases, and 9 bases lay in between. The CDR3 loop is CSVETNEQYF. The CDR3 DNA reads TGCAGTGTGGAGACAAACGAGCAGTACTTC.

This clonotype appeared many times. The gene calls are TRBV4-3 and TRBJ2-7, with a tentative D call TRBD2 (5 bases). V lost 3 bases to trimming and J lost 2 bases, with 23 bases between them. The CDR3 totals 18 residues. In germline, CDR1 is LGHNA, CDR2 YSLEER. Here the CDR3 reads CASSHLWAGVSRTYEQYF. Here the CDR3 DNA reads TGCGCCAGCAGCCACCTATGGGCGGGTGTTAGTAGGACCTACGAGCAGTACTTC.

This clonotype was counted ten times or more. V is TRBV7-2 and J is TRBJ1-1, with a tentative D call TRBD1 (5 bases). CDR3 length: 13 residues. The germline V gene has CDR1 SGHTA and CDR2 FQGNSA. With 4 bases removed from V and 6 bases from J, the gap between germline ends came to 12 bases. The CDR3 bases are TGTGCCAGCAGCTCCGTCATGGGGGCTGAAGCTTTCTTT. Amino acids: CASSSVMGAEAFF.

The chain combines TRBV13 with TRBJ2-7; D call uncertain. This CDR3 has 13 amino acids. Trimming removed 0 bases from V and 8 bases from J, with 11 bases in between. Germline CDR1 is PRHDT and CDR2 is FYEKMQ (reference sequence). Here the CDR3 reads CASSLGRRAQQYF. CDR3 nucleotides: TGTGCCAGCAGCTTAGGCCGAAGGGCTCAGCAGTACTTC.

The rearrangement links TRBV19 to TRBJ1-5; D call uncertain. Between the trimmed V and J ends, which lost 5 bases and 0 bases, there was a span of 20 bases. CDR1 and CDR2 from the germline V gene are LNHDA and SQIVND (reference sequence). This CDR3 is 18 amino acids long. CDR3 nucleotide sequence: TGTGCCAGTAGTTTTGCAGGAGGGATCCGATATAGCAATCAGCCCCAGCATTTT. It codes for CASSFAGGIRYSNQPQHF.

This clonotype was seen only a few times. The genes are TRBV14 and TRBJ2-1, with D unclear. Germline loops: CDR1 SGHDN, CDR2 FVKESK. V was shortened by 2 bases and J by 3 bases, with 29 bases between the two germline ends. There are 21 residues in the CDR3. CDR3 bases: TGTGCCAGCAGCCAAACCGCTCTATCTCTCTATTTCGGAGTCGGCTACAATGAGCAGTTCTTC. Protein sequence: CASSQTALSLYFGVGYNEQFF.

This clonotype was detected ten times or more. The chain combines TRBV6-2 or TRBV6-3 with TRBJ2-1, with 7 bases fitting TRBD2. The V gene's germline CDR1 is MNHEY and CDR2 SVGEGT. Trimming at V came to 5 bases and at J to 4 bases, leaving 11 bases not matched to a gene. The CDR3 spans 16 residues. Here the CDR3 reads CASSPFLAALYNEQFF. The CDR3, as DNA: TGTGCCAGCAGTCCCTTTCTAGCGGCCCTTTACAATGAGCAGTTCTTC.

This clonotype was observed at least ten times. The chain employs TRBV28 and TRBJ2-1; 7 nucleotides align to TRBD2. The germline CDR1 and CDR2 sequences are MDHEN and SYDVKM. The CDR3 is 17 residues long. The V and J ends lost 3 bases and 0 bases, in that order; junction bases with no gene match: 8. The CDR3 spells CASSFSTGGGSYNEQFF. The CDR3 DNA sequence: TGTGCCAGCAGTTTCTCCACGGGAGGAGGCTCCTACAATGAGCAGTTCTTC.

This clonotype was seen many times. The chain is built from TRBV5-1 and TRBJ1-2, with 12 bases identical to TRBD1. Trimming cost V 5 bases and J 4 bases; bases outside gene matches: 3. Germline V gene lookup returns CDR1 SGHRS and CDR2 YFSETQ. The CDR3 contains 14 residues. The CDR3 region has the DNA TGCGCCAGCAGTGGGACAGGGGGCGGCTATGGCTACACCTTC. It specifies CASSGTGGGYGYTF.

This clonotype was recorded at least ten times. The rearrangement uses TRBV6-1 and TRBJ2-7, with D unresolved. The length of the CDR3 is 12 residues. Deletions cut 8 bases from V and 6 bases from J, with 14 bases between. The V gene's germline CDR1 is MNHNS and CDR2 SASEGT. The CDR3 DNA reads TGTGCCAGCGGGTTGGATAGTCCCGAGCAGTACTTC. Protein sequence: CASGLDSPEQYF.

At least ten counts were recorded for this clonotype. The rearrangement links TRBV15 to TRBJ2-3; D not certain. Per the germline V gene, CDR1 is LNHNV and CDR2 is YYDKDF (reference sequence). Trimming pared 5 bases from V and 4 bases from J, leaving 10 bases between. CDR3 length equals 13 residues. The CDR3 DNA sequence: TGTGCCACCAGCCCTCTTGGGGCAGATACGCAGTATTTT. Translating gives CATSPLGADTQYF.

This clonotype showed up just a few times. The rearrangement joins TRBV11-2 to TRBJ1-2; the D is unclear. CDR1 and CDR2 (germline): SGHAT, FQNNGV. The CDR3 has 15 amino acids. V was clipped by 5 bases and J by 8 bases, with 21 bases between them. The CDR3 sequence: CASSPVTGGREGYTF. The CDR3 nucleotides read TGTGCCAGCAGCCCCGTCACGGGAGGGCGCGAGGGCTACACCTTC.

This clonotype was recorded at least ten times. The chain carries TRBV28 and TRBJ2-7; possible D gene TRBD2, 5 bases. The V end was cut by 7 bases, the J end by 1 base, with 20 bases between. The germline V gene has CDR1 MDHEN and CDR2 SYDVKM. There are 16 residues in the CDR3. The CDR3 loop is CASNYPSRAGSYEQYF. DNA for the CDR3: TGTGCCAGCAATTACCCCTCACGGGCGGGTTCCTACGAGCAGTACTTC.

There are many counts of this clonotype. The chain employs TRBV28 and TRBJ1-3, with D unresolved. This CDR3 is built from 16 residues. With 2 bases removed from V and 0 bases from J, the gap between germline ends came to 11 bases. Germline CDR1 reads MDHEN; CDR2 reads SYDVKM. In DNA, the CDR3 is TGTGCCAGCAGTTTAATGAAACCCTCCTCTGGAAACACCATATATTTT. Translated, it gives CASSLMKPSSGNTIYF.

In this sample, this clonotype turned up many times. J is TRBJ2-7 and V is TRBV4-3; 12 positions match TRBD1. The CDR3 has 16 amino acids. Germline trimming cut 6 bases from V and 5 bases from J; bases unmatched to any gene: 11. CDR1 and CDR2 (germline): LGHNA, YSLEER. The DNA for the CDR3 is TGCGCCAGCAGTCTTACGACCGGGACAGGGGGCGACGAGCAGTACTTC. Translation gives CASSLTTGTGGDEQYF.

This clonotype was seen repeatedly, ten times or more. V usage is TRBV27 and J usage is TRBJ2-7; D gene unclear. Germline CDR1 MNHEY, CDR2 SMNVEV (reference sequence). The CDR3 has 14 residues. The V gene lost 5 bases and the J gene lost 4 bases, with 15 bases spanning the gap. CDR3 DNA: TGTGCCAGCAGTATATACGCCCCCGGGTACGAGCAGTACTTC. Amino acid sequence: CASSIYAPGYEQYF.